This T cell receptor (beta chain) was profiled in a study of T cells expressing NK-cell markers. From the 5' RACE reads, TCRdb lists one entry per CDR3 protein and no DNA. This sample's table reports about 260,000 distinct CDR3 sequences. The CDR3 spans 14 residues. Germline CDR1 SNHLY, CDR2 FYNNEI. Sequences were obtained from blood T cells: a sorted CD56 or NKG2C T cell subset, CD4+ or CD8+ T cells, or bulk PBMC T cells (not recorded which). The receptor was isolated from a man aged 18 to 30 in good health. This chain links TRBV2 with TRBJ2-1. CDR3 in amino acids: CASSRTSYYNEQFF.